The rows below give T cell receptor beta chains drawn from one sample of a study of beta chain features in type 1 diabetes. Profiled with immunoSEQ multiplex PCR; TCRdb holds only in-frame clones, not every one. The data contain 250,000 to 350,000 clones, 13% to 15% of them singletons. Specimen: naive CD4+ T cells from blood. The receptors shown here come from a man younger than 40 with type 1 diabetes. Each CDR3 is given with its conserved first and last residue. The order of the fields is CDR3 protein, CDR3 DNA, D gene, J gene, clone size, V gene. A D gene is named only where the DNA matches it firmly. Clone size is stated in some rows and not others, as once, few, many or a class when expanded.

CASSLGRRGNTEAFF,TGTGCCAGCAGCCTAGGCCGGAGGGGGAACACTGAAGCTTTCTTT,-,TRBJ1-1,-,TRBV7-6
CASSERGSGTEAFF,TGTGCCAGCAGTGAAAGAGGATCGGGCACTGAAGCTTTCTTT,-,TRBJ1-1,once,TRBV2
CASSFTGVSGELFF,TGTGCCAGCAGCTTTACAGGGGTTTCCGGGGAGCTGTTTTTT,TRBD1,TRBJ2-2,-,TRBV7-3
CASSLQSGGSSYEQYF,TGTGCCAGCAGTCTCCAGTCGGGGGGCTCTTCCTACGAGCAGTACTTC,-,TRBJ2-7,-,TRBV28
CASSWGWRGGTEAFF,TGTGCCAGCAGCTGGGGGTGGAGGGGAGGGACTGAAGCTTTCTTT,-,TRBJ1-1,-,TRBV5-6
CASSLGGQGYNEQFF,TGCGCCAGCAGCTTGGGTGGACAGGGCTACAATGAGCAGTTCTTC,TRBD1,TRBJ2-1,few,TRBV5-1
CASTMKGGRNIQYF,TGTGCCAGTACCATGAAAGGGGGCAGGAACATTCAGTACTTC,TRBD1,TRBJ2-4,-,TRBV19
CASSEGLAYNEQFF,TGTGCCAGCAGCGAGGGACTAGCGTACAATGAGCAGTTCTTC,TRBD2,TRBJ2-1,few,TRBV9
CASTGTSNYGYTF,TGTGCCAGCACTGGGACAAGTAACTATGGCTACACCTTC,-,TRBJ1-2,few,TRBV2
CASSQEGDEQYF,TGTGCCAGCAGCCAAGAAGGGGATGAGCAGTACTTC,-,TRBJ2-7,-,TRBV4-2
CASSQDRNRGRIYEQYF,TGCGCCAGCAGCCAGGACAGGAACAGGGGCCGGATCTACGAGCAGTACTTC,TRBD1,TRBJ2-7,-,TRBV4-3
CASSLTSAGSDTQYF,TGTGCCAGCAGTTTAACCAGCGCGGGTTCAGATACGCAGTATTTT,-,TRBJ2-3,-,TRBV28
CASSNRGQSSYNEQFF,TGTGCCAGCTCAAACAGGGGCCAGAGCTCCTACAATGAGCAGTTCTTC,TRBD1,TRBJ2-1,few,TRBV18
CASSGQGTNMQYF,TGTGCCAGCAGCGGACAGGGGACGAACATGCAGTACTTC,TRBD1,TRBJ2-4,few,TRBV27
CATSRAVAQETQYF,TGTGCCACCAGCAGGGCGGTGGCGCAAGAGACCCAGTACTTC,-,TRBJ2-5,-,TRBV15
CSVEVTSPDRGKYGYTF,TGCAGCGTTGAAGTCACCAGCCCGGACAGGGGAAAATATGGCTACACCTTC,TRBD1,TRBJ1-2,-,TRBV29-1
CASSSLAGGYEQYF,TGTGCCAGCAGCTCCCTAGCGGGAGGATACGAGCAGTACTTC,TRBD2,TRBJ2-7,-,TRBV7-3
CASSLRLQGSNEKLFF,TGCGCCAGCAGCCTGCGGCTACAGGGGTCTAATGAAAAACTGTTTTTT,TRBD1,TRBJ1-4,-,TRBV5-1
CASSLVSSEYEQYF,TGTGCCAGCAGCTTAGTTTCTAGCGAGTACGAGCAGTACTTC,-,TRBJ2-7,few,TRBV7-2
CASSLSSGSTDTQYF,TGCGCCAGCAGCTTGTCTAGCGGGAGCACAGATACGCAGTATTTT,TRBD2,TRBJ2-3,few,TRBV5-1
CASSLRTSGRGEQFF,TGTGCCAGCAGCTTACGGACTAGCGGGAGAGGTGAGCAGTTCTTC,TRBD2,TRBJ2-1,-,TRBV7-2
CASSPLARQSNQPQHF,TGTGCCAGCTCACCATTAGCCAGACAGAGCAATCAGCCCCAGCATTTT,-,TRBJ1-5,-,TRBV18
CASSDTGADEQFF,TGTGCCAGCAGTGATACAGGGGCCGATGAGCAGTTCTTC,TRBD1,TRBJ2-1,few,TRBV2
CASSVGSGSYEQYF,TGTGCCAGCAGCGTAGGTAGCGGGAGTTACGAGCAGTACTTC,TRBD2,TRBJ2-7,few,TRBV9
CASSLDRGLGEQYF,TGCGCCAGCAGCTTGGACAGGGGGCTCGGCGAGCAGTACTTC,TRBD1,TRBJ2-7,few,TRBV5-1
CASGRGQAENTEAFF,TGCGCCAGCGGGAGGGGACAGGCGGAGAACACTGAAGCTTTCTTT,TRBD1,TRBJ1-1,few,TRBV5-1
CASRLQGALDTEAFF,TGTGCCAGTAGGTTACAGGGGGCTCTGGACACTGAAGCTTTCTTT,TRBD1,TRBJ1-1,-,TRBV19
CASSSLDRARSEQYF,TGTGCCAGCAGTTCCCTGGACAGGGCTCGCTCCGAGCAGTACTTC,TRBD1,TRBJ2-7,few,TRBV6-5
CASSTSGLAGEHTGELFF,TGTGCCAGCAGCACCTCGGGACTAGCGGGAGAGCACACCGGGGAGCTGTTTTTT,TRBD2,TRBJ2-2,few,TRBV9
CASSPPRGLSAFF,TGTGCCAGCAGCCCCCCTCGGGGTCTAAGCGCTTTCTTT,-,TRBJ1-1,-,TRBV14
CASSQESSGSRAGELFF,TGCGCCAGCAGCCAAGAGTCTAGCGGGAGTCGGGCCGGGGAGCTGTTTTTT,TRBD2,TRBJ2-2,few,TRBV4-3
CSVAEQLNEKLFF,TGCAGCGTTGCTGAACAGCTCAATGAAAAACTGTTTTTT,-,TRBJ1-4,-,TRBV29-1
CASSASHSYGYTF,TGTGCCAGCAGCGCGAGCCACAGCTATGGCTACACCTTC,-,TRBJ1-2,-,TRBV7-2
CAWSTKGHSAEAFF,TGTGCCTGGAGTACAAAGGGACACTCCGCTGAAGCTTTCTTT,-,TRBJ1-1,few,TRBV30
CASRDRVKETQYF,TGTGCCAGCAGGGACAGGGTTAAAGAGACCCAGTACTTC,TRBD1,TRBJ2-5,few,TRBV6-5
CASSLSGANVLTF,TGCGCCAGCAGCCTCTCGGGGGCCAACGTCCTGACTTTC,-,TRBJ2-6,few,TRBV5-1
CAISESGTGSKETQYF,TGTGCCATCAGTGAGTCAGGGACAGGGTCTAAAGAGACCCAGTACTTC,TRBD1,TRBJ2-5,-,TRBV10-3
CASSFQGADTQYF,TGTGCCAGCAGCTTTCAGGGGGCAGATACGCAGTATTTT,TRBD1,TRBJ2-3,-,TRBV7-2
CASSGGLAGGLTYEQYF,TGCGCCAGCAGCGGTGGACTAGCGGGAGGCCTCACTTACGAGCAGTACTTC,TRBD2,TRBJ2-7,-,TRBV5-1
CASSHNGQGYTEAFF,TGTGCCAGCAGCCATAACGGACAGGGTTACACTGAAGCTTTCTTT,TRBD1,TRBJ1-1,-,TRBV7-9
CASSSSVAGSNEQFF,TGTGCCAGCAGTTCCAGTGTAGCGGGATCGAATGAGCAGTTCTTC,TRBD2,TRBJ2-1,few,TRBV28
CASSLGQIYGYTF,TGTGCCAGCAGTTTAGGGCAGATCTATGGCTACACCTTC,-,TRBJ1-2,-,TRBV28
CASSPGLAGGPGEQFF,TGTGCCAGCTCACCTGGACTAGCGGGAGGGCCGGGTGAGCAGTTCTTC,TRBD2,TRBJ2-1,few,TRBV18
CASSPGQGVSEAFF,TGTGCCAGCAGCCCGGGACAGGGGGTCTCTGAAGCTTTCTTT,TRBD1,TRBJ1-1,-,TRBV7-3
CASSQEGREGNEQFF,TGCGCCAGCAGCCAAGAAGGGCGGGAGGGCAATGAGCAGTTCTTC,TRBD2,TRBJ2-1,few,TRBV4-1
CASRTPGGKVYEQYF,TGTGCCAGCAGAACGCCGGGAGGGAAAGTCTACGAGCAGTACTTC,TRBD2,TRBJ2-7,few,TRBV28
CAWSSPTLVEGQPQHF,TGTGCCTGGAGTTCCCCTACGTTGGTCGAGGGCCAGCCCCAGCATTTT,-,TRBJ1-5,-,TRBV30
CASSQWDRPNSGANVLTF,TGCGCCAGCAGCCAGTGGGACAGACCGAACTCTGGGGCCAACGTCCTGACTTTC,TRBD1,TRBJ2-6,-,TRBV4-1